This T cell receptor (beta chain) was found in a study of blood T cells in healthy people across ages. Study conclusions and caveats: It was not known whether donors were CMV positive (a possible confounder of expanded clonotype changes).

The second PCR ran about 6 to 12 cycles with a sample-barcoded 5' primer and J-beta primers. Every single cDNA molecule received a tag from a template-switch adaptor with 12 random nucleotides. In TCRdb, the 5' RACE reads were re-called with MiXCR into one record per CDR3 protein. The top ten hold about 0.72% of the sample, which has roughly 1,100,000 distinct CDR3 sequences, approximately 26% seen once. The CDR3 covers 15 residues. V lost 4 bases and J lost 1, with 14 bases in between. Germline CDR1 and CDR2: SGDLS and YYNGEE. As for this clonotype: No antigen is known for it.

These data were also filed under a second study, of T cells of mothers and their children.

The TCR comes from a girl under 10 years old in good health. V gene TRBV9 combines with J gene TRBJ2-5, with a weak D call TRBD2 (6 bases). Sequencing was carried out using blood. The DNA of the CDR3 is TGTGCCAGCAGCACCGGGACTCTACCCCAAGAGACCCAGTACTTC. Its translation is CASSTGTLPQETQYF. The full variable domain, rest sourced from reference TRBV9 and TRBJ2-5, is DSGVTQTPKHLITATGQRVTLRCSPRSGDLSVYWYQQSLDQGLQFLIQYYNGEERAKGNILERFSAQQFPDLHSELNLSSLELGDSALYFCASSTGTLPQETQYFGPGTRLLVL.